A single sample is the source of the 29 T cell receptor beta chains below, sequenced in a study of blood T cells in healthy people across ages. It was with a sample-barcoded 5' primer and a J-beta primer mix that a second PCR of about 6 to 12 cycles was run. TCRdb itself ran the 5' RACE reads through MiXCR, one entry per CDR3 protein. The table records under 800,000 distinct CDR3 sequences, roughly 43% of them present only once. Sequenced input: blood. These receptors were taken from a woman in her sixties or seventies in good health.

This clonotype was seen a handful of times. The chain couples TRBV21-1 to TRBJ2-5; TRBD1 reflects the table's D call only, with no check against the DNA. TRBV21-1 represents a pseudogene. The CDR3 has 12 amino acids. The CDR3 reads CASSKRGETQYF. CDR3 nucleotides: TGTGCCAGCAGCAAAAGGGGAGAGACCCAGTACTTC.

The chain joins TRBV18 to TRBJ2-3, with TRBD2 matching 12 bases. V lost 3 bases to trimming and J lost 6 bases; unmatched junction nucleotides: 7. Germline values: CDR1 KGHSH, CDR2 LQKENI. CDR3 length: 16 residues. CDR3 bases: TGTGCCAGCTCACCTCGGACTAGCGGGACCGGCGATACGCAGTATTTT. Translation gives CASSPRTSGTGDTQYF.

This clonotype was seen more than once but under ten times. The chain links TRBV20-1 to TRBJ2-7; 11 nucleotides line up with TRBD2. The CDR3 spans 15 residues. Germline CDR1 is DFQATT and CDR2 is SNEGSKA (reference sequence). The trim removed 6 bases at V and 2 bases at J, leaving 9 bases unmatched. CDR3 coding DNA: TGCAGTGCCTCTCCGACTAGCGGGGATGCCTACGAGCAGTACTTC. Translating it yields CSASPTSGDAYEQYF.

V is TRBV6-5 and J is TRBJ2-1; TRBD1 might be the D (6 bases). The CDR3 contains 16 residues. The V gene's germline CDR1 is MNHEY and CDR2 SVGAGI. Trimming pared 0 bases from V and 4 bases from J, leaving 13 bases between. CDR3 protein: CASSYSARGSYNEQFF. DNA for the CDR3: TGTGCCAGCAGTTACTCCGCCAGGGGTTCGTACAATGAGCAGTTCTTC.

The chain carries TRBV7-2 and TRBJ2-3; 7 bases match TRBD2. This CDR3 spans 16 amino acids. Germline V lookup: CDR1 SGHTA, CDR2 FQGNSA. With V trimmed by 5 bases and J by 3 bases, 11 bases remained unmatched. This chain's CDR3 is CASSQRLAVGTDTQYF. The CDR3 DNA reads TGTGCCAGCAGCCAGCGACTAGCCGTTGGAACAGATACGCAGTATTTT.

Points on this clonotype: Germline is not matched at one junction end, which may reflect a read error. V and J are TRBV7-7 and TRBJ2-5; the match to TRBD1 covers 8 bases. The CDR3 is 15 residues long. Germline values: CDR1 SSHAT, CDR2 FNYEAQ (reference sequence). CDR3 in DNA: TGTGCTAGCAGCTTGGGACAGGAGCCACAAGAGACCCAGTACTTC. Translated: CASSLGQEPQETQYF. Combining the CDR3 with reference TRBV7-7 and TRBJ2-5 gives the whole variable domain GAGVSQSPRYKVTKRGQDVTLRCDPISSHATLYWYQQALGQGPEFLTYFNYEAQPDKSGLPSDRFSAERPEGSISTLTIQRTEQRDSAMYRCASSLGQEPQETQYFGPGTRLLVL.

This clonotype has only a few counts. This chain uses TRBV11-1 with TRBJ2-1, with 13 bases identical to TRBD2. The CDR3 totals 14 residues. V trimming: 0 bases; J trimming: 10 bases; junction bases outside the gene matches: 0. Germline V lookup: CDR1 SGHAT, CDR2 FQDESV (reference sequence). DNA of the CDR3: TGTGCCAGCAGCTTAGCGGGACTAGCGGGGGAGCAGTTCTTC. Amino acid sequence: CASSLAGLAGEQFF.

A word on this clonotype: Sequence at one end of the junction differs from germline and may be a read error. The chain joins TRBV10-3 to TRBJ1-5; D remains unclear. The CDR3 is 14 residues long. Germline V CDR1 and CDR2: ENHRY, SYGVKD. CDR3 nucleotides: TGTACCATCAGTGAGTCCAATAGTAATCAGCCCCAGCATTTT. Its protein product is CTISESNSNQPQHF.

V usage is TRBV20-1 and J usage is TRBJ1-2; 7 bases match TRBD1. The CDR3 spans 16 residues. With 0 bases clipped from V and 5 bases from J, the junction kept 12 bases outside the gene matches. CDR1 is DFQATT, CDR2 SNEGSKA, per germline (reference sequence). Here the CDR3 DNA reads TGCAGTGCTAGAGATCGTCGACTCGGGACAGAGTATGGCTACACCTTC. Translation: CSARDRRLGTEYGYTF.

The chain is built from TRBV3-1 and TRBJ1-1; D not resolved. Trimming cost V 4 bases and J 6 bases, with 15 bases left between them. Germline assignment: CDR1 LGHDT and CDR2 YNNKEL (reference sequence). The CDR3 totals 14 residues. The CDR3 protein is CASSRTSRTAEAFF. Here the CDR3 DNA reads TGTGCCAGCAGCCGAACGTCAAGGACCGCTGAAGCTTTCTTT.

This clonotype was seen a handful of times. V usage is TRBV5-1 and J usage is TRBJ2-3; D gene ambiguous. Germline loops: CDR1 SGHRS, CDR2 YFSETQ. Trimming took 4 bases from V and 6 from J, leaving 15 bases between them. There are 14 residues in the CDR3. The CDR3 coding sequence is TGCGCCAGCAGCCAAGATATGCCGATGGATACGCAGTATTTT. As protein: CASSQDMPMDTQYF.

This clonotype has a handful of counts. This could be a read error, since a much larger clone is one nucleotide away. The chain links TRBV29-1 to TRBJ2-1, with D maybe TRBD2 (6 bases). The J call is in doubt because the DNA end fits TRBJ2-7 better. The CDR3 is 14 amino acids. Germline CDR1 and CDR2: SQVTM and ANQGSEA. DNA for the CDR3: TGCAGCACCGATCTTAGCGGAGTTTACAATGAGCAGTACTTC. Its protein product is CSTDLSGVYNEQYF.

The gene calls are TRBV29-1 and TRBJ2-3; D unresolved. CDR3 length: 11 residues. V lost 3 bases, J lost 4 bases, and 5 bases lay in between. Germline CDR1 reads SQVTM; CDR2 reads ANQGSEA. CDR3 DNA sequence: TGCAGCGTTGATTCGGCAGATACGCAGTATTTT. This encodes CSVDSADTQYF.

This chain uses TRBV5-5 with TRBJ2-7; 9 nucleotides match TRBD2. There are 17 residues in the CDR3. Germline lookup yields CDR1 SGHKS and CDR2 YYEKEE (reference sequence). The junction had 15 bases not matched to a gene; V was cut back by 4 bases and J by 4 bases. CDR3 DNA: TGTGCCAGCAGCGCCGCGCCAGTAGCGGGAGTCCCATACGAGCAGTACTTC. As protein: CASSAAPVAGVPYEQYF.

This clonotype has more than one count but fewer than ten. A much more abundant neighbour one base away suggests this may be a read error. The chain is built from TRBV20-1 and TRBJ2-3; 12 bases are a match to TRBD2. CDR1 DFQATT and CDR2 SNEGSKA come from the germline V gene (reference sequence). The CDR3 runs to 16 residues. Trimming removed 4 bases from V and 0 bases from J; junction bases left unmatched: 5. CDR3: CSATGTSGPSTDTQYF. The CDR3 nucleotides read TGCAGTGCTACCGGGACTAGCGGGCCTAGCACAGATACGCAGTATTTT.

This clonotype was detected ten times or more. The rearrangement joins TRBV7-2 to TRBJ1-2; no clear D. V gave up 5 bases and J gave up 1 base, with 14 bases separating them. Germline V lookup: CDR1 SGHTA, CDR2 FQGNSA. This CDR3 spans 15 amino acids. CDR3 coding DNA: TGTGCCAGCAGCCCTACGGATGTGTATAACTATGGCTACACCTTC. Its translation is CASSPTDVYNYGYTF.

This clonotype was counted only a few times. The chain uses TRBV12-3 or TRBV12-4 and TRBJ2-6; TRBD1 agrees at 7 bases. The V gene end was trimmed by 5 bases and the J gene end by 9 bases; junction bases not matched to a gene: 4. The CDR3 sequence is 13 residues long. This chain's CDR3 is CASSPGQINVLTF. CDR3 DNA: TGTGCCAGCAGTCCGGGACAGATCAACGTCCTGACTTTC.

This sequence joins TRBV7-9 and TRBJ2-3; D tentatively fits TRBD1 or TRBD2 (5 bases each). The CDR3 extends over 16 amino acids. CDR1 SEHNR and CDR2 FQNEAQ come from the germline V gene (reference sequence). V was pared by 0 bases and J by 8 bases, with 18 bases between. The CDR3 reads CASSLAVVPQGATQYF. Here the CDR3 DNA reads TGTGCCAGCAGCTTAGCGGTAGTACCTCAGGGAGCTACGCAGTATTTT.

V is TRBV2 and J is TRBJ2-4; D could derive from TRBD1 or TRBD2 (5 bases each). The better agreement between TRBJ2-7 and the DNA end casts doubt on the J call. Germline V gene data show CDR1 as SNHLY and CDR2 as FYNNEI. The CDR3 has 14 residues. The CDR3: CASTWDPNSYEQYF. The DNA for the CDR3 is TGTGCCAGCACTTGGGACCCCAACTCCTACGAGCAGTACTTC.

This clonotype occurred a few times. The chain recombines TRBV7-2 with TRBJ1-4; a possible D gene is TRBD1 (5 bases). CDR3 length equals 15 residues. The V and J ends lost 2 bases and 5 bases respectively, with 12 bases between them. The germline CDR1 and CDR2 sequences are SGHTA and FQGNSA. In nucleotides, the CDR3 is TGTGCCAGCAGCTTACCGCAGGGTGGGAATGAAAAACTGTTTTTT. Its translation is CASSLPQGGNEKLFF. Full variable domain (missing parts from reference TRBV7-2 and TRBJ1-4): GAGVSQSPSNKVTEKGKDVELRCDPISGHTALYWYRQSLGQGLEFLIYFQGNSAPDKSGLPSDRFSAERTGGSVSTLTIQRTQQEDSAVYLCASSLPQGGNEKLFFGSGTQLSVL.

The chain employs TRBV6-6 and TRBJ2-5, with TRBD2 matching 11 bases. Germline-derived CDR1 and CDR2 are MNHNY and SVGAGI (reference sequence). This CDR3 comprises 15 residues. Losses at the gene ends were 5 bases for V and 3 bases for J; bases not matched to a gene: 5. CDR3 amino acids: CASSTPSGGKETQYF. CDR3 in DNA: TGTGCCAGCAGTACCCCTAGCGGGGGGAAAGAGACCCAGTACTTC.

V and J are TRBV7-2 and TRBJ2-1, with 9 bases that match TRBD2. CDR1 SGHTA and CDR2 FQGNSA come from the germline V gene. CDR3 length: 18 residues. V was clipped by 4 bases and J by 4 bases; unmatched bases: 14. DNA of the CDR3: TGTGCCAGCAGCTCACGAGGATCTAGCGGGGCGTGGTACAATGAGCAGTTCTTC. Translated: CASSSRGSSGAWYNEQFF.

V gene TRBV25-1 combines with J gene TRBJ1-2; possibly TRBD1 for D (5 bases). CDR1 is MGHDK, CDR2 SYGVNS, per germline. V was cut by 6 bases and J by 2 bases, with 7 bases left in between. The length of the CDR3 is 12 residues. The CDR3 DNA sequence: TGTGCCAGCAGATGGGGGAACTATGGCTACACCTTC. Encoded protein: CASRWGNYGYTF.

V gene TRBV20-1 combines with J gene TRBJ1-2, with TRBD1 matching over 8 bases. From germline, CDR1 is DFQATT and CDR2 SNEGSKA (reference sequence). The CDR3 is made up of 15 amino acids. V shed 1 base, J shed 3 bases, and the junction held 7 bases outside the gene matches. CDR3 residues: CSARGAGGRDYGYTF. The DNA for the CDR3 is TGCAGTGCTAGAGGTGCAGGGGGCCGGGACTATGGCTACACCTTC.

Ten or more counts support this clonotype. The chain is built from TRBV6-5 and TRBJ1-1, with D maybe TRBD1 (6 bases). CDR1 and CDR2 from the germline V gene are MNHEY and SVGAGI. Trimming pared 0 bases from V and 7 bases from J, leaving 9 bases between. This CDR3 spans 13 amino acids. DNA for the CDR3: TGTGCCAGCAGTTACTCGGGGGGCGATGAAGCTTTCTTT. This gives the protein CASSYSGGDEAFF.

The gene calls are TRBV11-2 and TRBJ1-1, with 7 bases matching TRBD1. Germline lookup yields CDR1 SGHAT and CDR2 FQNNGV. Unmatched junction bases numbered 11, after V lost 1 base and J lost 6 bases. This CDR3 has 16 amino acids. The CDR3 loop is CASSLALQGGASEAFF. The DNA of the CDR3 is TGTGCCAGCAGCTTAGCCCTCCAGGGGGGGGCCTCTGAAGCTTTCTTT.

This clonotype was seen many times. V and J are TRBV5-1 and TRBJ1-2; no reliable D call. V was clipped by 2 bases and J by 8 bases, with 13 bases between them. Germline V lookup: CDR1 SGHRS, CDR2 YFSETQ. This CDR3 is 13 amino acids long. The CDR3 is CASSFDRVEGYTF. In DNA, the CDR3 is TGCGCCAGCAGCTTCGATAGGGTTGAAGGCTACACCTTC.

This clonotype was counted ten times or more. The CDR3, as DNA: TGCAGCGTTGAAGGGGCAGGGGGACAAGAGACCCAGTACTTC. Translating gives CSVEGAGGQETQYF. V and J are TRBV29-1 and TRBJ2-5; 7 bases align to TRBD1. CDR1 and CDR2 from the germline V gene are SQVTM and ANQGSEA. The V and J ends lost 1 base and 2 bases, in that order; junction bases with no gene match: 4. The CDR3 contains 14 residues.

This chain uses TRBV27 with TRBJ2-7; 9 bases fit TRBD1. Trimming at V came to 5 bases and at J to 5 bases, leaving 13 bases not matched to a gene. The CDR3 contains 16 residues. Germline-derived CDR1 and CDR2 are MNHEY and SMNVEV (reference sequence). The CDR3 loop is CASSPSDGDRDDEQYF. The CDR3 DNA follows: TGTGCCAGCAGTCCCTCAGATGGGGACAGGGACGACGAGCAGTACTTC.